Presented here are 13 T cell receptor beta chains from one specimen sequenced in a study of post-analysis software for immune sequencing data. Findings and limits, study-wide: With TRBV5-6, TRBV5-1 and TRBV20-1 included, about five TRBV segments were more frequent in patients than in controls.

These receptors' antigens are unknown. Presence of unique molecular identifiers characterized the TCR beta cDNA libraries. TCRdb ran MiXCR on the PCR reads and lists one entry per CDR3 protein. Of about 540,000 distinct CDR3 sequences in the sample, under 40% were seen once. The sample taken for sequencing was blood. These receptor sequences come from a girl aged 2-17 years with multiple sclerosis.

In its sample, this clonotype was seen a few times. V usage is TRBV20-1 and J usage is TRBJ1-2; D call uncertain. With 0 bases removed from V and 0 bases from J, the gap between germline ends came to 5 bases. Germline V lookup: CDR1 DFQATT, CDR2 SNEGSKA (reference sequence). The CDR3 consists of 13 residues. Here the CDR3 reads CSAREGSNYGYTF. The CDR3 bases are TGCAGTGCTAGAGAGGGTTCTAACTATGGCTACACCTTC.

Points on this clonotype: One end of the junction varies from germline; a read error may be responsible. The rearrangement joins TRBV5-1 to TRBJ2-3; D is uncertain. Germline CDR1 SGHRS, CDR2 YFSETQ. CDR3 length equals 14 residues. CDR3 bases: TGCGCCGGCAGCTTGCCGGAGAAAACAGATACGCAGTATTTT. Protein: CAGSLPEKTDTQYF.

J is TRBJ2-5 and V is TRBV4-2; D gene ambiguous. CDR3 length equals 16 residues. V was pared by 0 bases and J by 1 base, with 12 bases between. CDR1 is LGHNA and CDR2 is YNFKEQ in the germline V gene. The CDR3 sequence: CASSQEFGRIQETQYF. For the CDR3, the DNA is TGTGCCAGCAGCCAAGAATTCGGGCGGATCCAAGAGACCCAGTACTTC.

This clonotype occurred a few times. This sequence joins TRBV6-1 and TRBJ2-5; TRBD1 aligns across 9 bases. The ends lost 8 bases at V and 5 bases at J; junction bases unmatched: 12. The germline V gene encodes CDR1 MNHNS and CDR2 SASEGT. The CDR3 spans 15 residues. For the CDR3, the DNA is TGTGCCAGCGGTGGGAGGACAGGGGTCTCTGAGACCCAGTACTTC. Translating gives CASGGRTGVSETQYF.

The chain has TRBV10-3 and TRBJ1-5; D is uncertain. There are 14 residues in the CDR3. Germline lookup yields CDR1 ENHRY and CDR2 SYGVKD. Trimming removed 3 bases at V and 3 bases at J, with 9 bases between. CDR3 protein: CAISEFGSNQPQHF. CDR3 in DNA: TGTGCCATCAGTGAATTCGGATCCAATCAGCCCCAGCATTTT.

In its sample, this clonotype was seen a few times. The chain joins TRBV15 to TRBJ2-3; D remains unclear. The CDR3 spans 14 residues. Germline V CDR1 and CDR2: LNHNV, YYDKDF (reference sequence). The V and J ends lost 3 bases and 2 bases respectively, with 9 bases between them. The CDR3 bases are TGTGCCACCAGCAGCCATTCCTCCACAGATACGCAGTATTTT. Its protein is CATSSHSSTDTQYF.

The genes are TRBV12-3 or TRBV12-4 and TRBJ1-3, with TRBD1 matching 10 bases. The CDR3 runs 14 residues. The trim removed 6 bases at V and 3 bases at J, leaving 2 bases unmatched. The CDR3 spells CASSRTGGGNTIYF. CDR3 nucleotides: TGTGCCAGCAGCAGGACAGGGGGTGGAAACACCATATATTTT.

This rearrangement joins TRBV5-1 to TRBJ2-5; D could derive from TRBD1 or TRBD2 (5 bases each). V lost 2 bases and J 3 bases, leaving 11 bases between the germline ends. The CDR3 length is 14 residues. Germline CDR1 and CDR2: SGHRS and YFSETQ. The CDR3 DNA follows: TGCGCCAGCAGCTTAGGGACCCTAGAAGAGACCCAGTACTTC. Protein sequence: CASSLGTLEETQYF.

The chain links TRBV6-5 to TRBJ1-3, with D uncertain. This CDR3 spans 13 amino acids. Between the trimmed V and J ends, which lost 5 bases and 0 bases, there was a span of 5 bases. Germline assignment: CDR1 MNHEY and CDR2 SVGAGI. The CDR3 sequence is CASSAGSGNTIYF. For the CDR3, the DNA is TGTGCCAGCAGTGCCGGCTCTGGAAACACCATATATTTT.

This chain joins TRBV29-1 and TRBJ1-1; 8 bases match TRBD1. The ends lost 4 bases at V and 0 bases at J; junction bases unmatched: 16. The CDR3 is 18 amino acids. Germline-derived CDR1 and CDR2 are SQVTM and ANQGSEA. The CDR3 reads CSVGPFPTGGDVNTEAFF. Here the CDR3 DNA reads TGCAGCGTTGGCCCCTTTCCCACAGGGGGGGACGTGAACACTGAAGCTTTCTTT.

The chain recombines TRBV4-1 with TRBJ2-1, with D possibly matching TRBD2 (6 bases). The ends were cut back, 3 bases at V and 2 bases at J, with 11 bases in the middle. This CDR3 is 15 amino acids long. Germline-derived CDR1 and CDR2 are MGHRA and YSYEKL. In nucleotides, the CDR3 is TGCGCCAGCAGCCAGGGACTGAGCCCCTACAATGAGCAGTTCTTC. Its protein product is CASSQGLSPYNEQFF.

The table lists this clonotype with a few counts. CDR3 sequence: CASSFAGKDGSPLHF. CDR3 sequence (DNA): TGCGCCAGCAGCTTCGCGGGGAAAGATGGTTCACCCCTCCACTTT. This sequence joins TRBV5-1 and TRBJ1-6; D is uncertain. CDR1 and CDR2 (germline): SGHRS, YFSETQ. The CDR3 sequence is 15 residues long. V shed 2 bases and J shed 9 bases, with 15 bases lying between them.

The CDR3 loop is CASSLAGGPSEQYF. As DNA, the CDR3 is TGTGCCAGCAGTTTAGCGGGGGGGCCATCTGAGCAGTACTTC. This chain joins TRBV12-3 or TRBV12-4 and TRBJ2-7; D may be TRBD2 (7 bases). Trimming cost V 0 bases and J 7 bases, with 13 bases left between them. This CDR3 is 14 amino acids long.